This T cell receptor beta chain was captured by sequencing in a study of blood T cell repertoires in COVID-19 (dated by TCRdb to 2019 to 2021). About the full investigation: The collaborator samples originated in the United States, Italy and Spain and spanned the acute and convalescent phases of COVID-19. Sample metadata almost always included a de-identified subject ID, COVID-19 status, age in years and sex. The samples were drawn from the first 160 participants of the ongoing ImmuneRACE study and from 1,254 subjects provided by 6 global collaborators. Deeply sampled blood TCRbeta repertoires from subjects exposed to, actively infected with, or recovered from COVID-19 were included in the dataset. HLA class I and class II types, where available, came from metadata supplied by the sample provider rather than from assay-based typing. The repertoires were made available in a free public database intended to serve as a resource for research on the immune response to SARS-CoV-2. The prospective study material was composed of cDNA or gDNA derived from T cells, B-cell-depleted T cells, or PBMCs.

To note about this clone: Its recognized antigen is unknown. Base-call qualities are not available, and no considerably larger clone is one nucleotide away.

TCRbeta CDR3 regions were amplified from genomic DNA by means of the immunoSEQ Assay, a bias-controlled multiplex PCR. Per the original workflow: Nucleated cell counts per sample were estimated from amplification of reference gene primers within the assay. To quantify the absolute abundance of each unique TCRbeta CDR3 rearrangement, sequence reads were collapsed and filtered. Productive Simpson clonality was computed per sample as the square root of Simpson's diversity index over productive rearrangements. The immuneACCESS repertoire file appears here via TCRdb, limited to in-frame rearrangements. These files lack a portion of the clones; in checked studies, under half of the deficit traces to unresolved V genes, and the cause of the others is not known. V, J and clone size are taken as reported in that table, and D and trimming were inferred from the DNA itself. The sample profile shows under 60,000 clones; approximately 90% of them were found once. The ten largest make up less than 2% of the sample.

Here V drops 0 bases and J drops 7 bases, and the junction holds 16 bases not matched to any gene. The CDR3 sequence holds 18 residues, the cysteine and phenylalanine included. The sequence is cut down to CDR3 DNA, 54 bases in frame from base 1. The germline V gene encodes CDR1 SGHTS and CDR2 YDEGEE. The collaborating institutions used their own protocols to collect whole blood in K2EDTA tubes. For TCRbeta analysis, collaborators shipped samples as frozen whole blood, isolated PBMCs, or DNA extracted from either of those sample types. The paper's findings and limits, for the study overall: Clinical and demographic metadata were provided uncurated, with the amount varying by source and participant.

The clonotype was recovered from a man aged 60-69 years with acute or convalescent COVID-19. The rearranged chain carries TRBV5-8 and TRBJ2-1; 7 junctional bases match TRBD2. The sequencing sample was made of peripheral blood. The CDR3 reads as follows: CASSLVWEGRVFSNEQFF. DNA sequence: TGTGCCAGCAGCTTGGTGTGGGAGGGCCGGGTTTTCAGTAATGAGCAGTTCTTC.